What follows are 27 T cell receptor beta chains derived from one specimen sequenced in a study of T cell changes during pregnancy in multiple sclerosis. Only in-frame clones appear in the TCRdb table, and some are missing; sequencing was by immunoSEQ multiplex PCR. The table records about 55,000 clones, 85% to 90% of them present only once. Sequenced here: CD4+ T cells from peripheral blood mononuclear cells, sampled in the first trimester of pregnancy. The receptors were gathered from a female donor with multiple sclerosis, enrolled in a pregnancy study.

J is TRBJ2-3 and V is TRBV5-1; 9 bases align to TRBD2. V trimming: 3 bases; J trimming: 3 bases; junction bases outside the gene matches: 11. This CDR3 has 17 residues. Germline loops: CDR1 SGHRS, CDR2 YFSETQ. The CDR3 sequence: CASSSGWAGGGTDTQYF. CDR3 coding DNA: TGCGCCAGCAGCTCCGGATGGGCGGGAGGGGGGACAGATACGCAGTATTTT.

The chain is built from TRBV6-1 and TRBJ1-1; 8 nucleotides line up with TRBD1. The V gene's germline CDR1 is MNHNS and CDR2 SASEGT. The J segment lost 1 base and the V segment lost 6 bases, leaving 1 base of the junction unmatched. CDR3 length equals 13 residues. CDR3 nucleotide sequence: TGTGCCAGCAGGGGACAGGCGAACACTGAAGCTTTCTTT. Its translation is CASRGQANTEAFF.

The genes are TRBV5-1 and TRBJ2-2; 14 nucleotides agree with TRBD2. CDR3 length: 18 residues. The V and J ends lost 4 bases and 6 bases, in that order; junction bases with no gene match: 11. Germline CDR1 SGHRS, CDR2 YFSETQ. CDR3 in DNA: TGCGCCAGCAGCACGGCCGGGACTAGCGGGAGAATGGCCGGGGAGCTGTTTTTT. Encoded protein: CASSTAGTSGRMAGELFF.

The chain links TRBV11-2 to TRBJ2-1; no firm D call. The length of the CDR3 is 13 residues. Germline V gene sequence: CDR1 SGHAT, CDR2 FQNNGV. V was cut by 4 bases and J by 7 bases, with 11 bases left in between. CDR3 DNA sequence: TGTGCCAGCAGCTCGACCAGGAAGAATGAGCAGTTCTTC. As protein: CASSSTRKNEQFF.

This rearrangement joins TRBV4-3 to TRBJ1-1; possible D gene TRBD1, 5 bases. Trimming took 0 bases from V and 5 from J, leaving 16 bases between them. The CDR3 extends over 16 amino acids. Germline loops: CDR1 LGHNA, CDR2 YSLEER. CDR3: CASSQDPLGGKTEAFF. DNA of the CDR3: TGCGCCAGCAGCCAAGATCCCTTGGGGGGGAAGACTGAAGCTTTCTTT.

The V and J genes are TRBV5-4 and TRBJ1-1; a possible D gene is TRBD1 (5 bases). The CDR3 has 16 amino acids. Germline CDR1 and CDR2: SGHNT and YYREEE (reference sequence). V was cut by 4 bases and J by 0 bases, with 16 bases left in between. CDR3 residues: CASSRVGGGMNTEAFF. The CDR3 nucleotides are TGTGCCAGCAGCCGCGTCGGGGGGGGGATGAACACTGAAGCTTTCTTT.

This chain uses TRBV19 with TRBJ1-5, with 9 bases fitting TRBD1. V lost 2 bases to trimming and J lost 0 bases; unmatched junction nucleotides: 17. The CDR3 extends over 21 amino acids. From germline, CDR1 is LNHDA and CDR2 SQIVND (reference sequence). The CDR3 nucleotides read TGTGCCAGTAGTATAAAGGGGAAGTCCGGGACAGGGTTCTATAGCAATCAGCCCCAGCATTTT. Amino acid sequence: CASSIKGKSGTGFYSNQPQHF.

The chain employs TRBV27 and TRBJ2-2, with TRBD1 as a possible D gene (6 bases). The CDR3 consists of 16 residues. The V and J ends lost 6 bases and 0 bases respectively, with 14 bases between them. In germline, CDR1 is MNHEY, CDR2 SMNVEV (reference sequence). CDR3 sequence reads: CASSYIPGANTGELFF. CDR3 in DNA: TGTGCCAGCAGCTACATCCCAGGGGCGAACACCGGGGAGCTGTTTTTT.

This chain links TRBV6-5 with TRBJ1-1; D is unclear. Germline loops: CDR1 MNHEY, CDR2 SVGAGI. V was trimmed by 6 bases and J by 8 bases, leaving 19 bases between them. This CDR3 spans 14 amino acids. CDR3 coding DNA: TGTGCCAGCAGCCTTTCTAGTGCCCAACCCGAAGCTTTCTTT. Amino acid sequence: CASSLSSAQPEAFF.

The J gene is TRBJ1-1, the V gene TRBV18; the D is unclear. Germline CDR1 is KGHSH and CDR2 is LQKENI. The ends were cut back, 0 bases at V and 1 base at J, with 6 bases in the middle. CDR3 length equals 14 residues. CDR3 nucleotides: TGTGCCAGCTCACCACCGAGTAGGAACACTGAAGCTTTCTTT. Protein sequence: CASSPPSRNTEAFF.

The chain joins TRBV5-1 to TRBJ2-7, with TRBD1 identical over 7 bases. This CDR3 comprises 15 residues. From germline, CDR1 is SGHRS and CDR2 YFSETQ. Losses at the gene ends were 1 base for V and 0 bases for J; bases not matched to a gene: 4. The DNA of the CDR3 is TGCGCCAGCAGCTTGTTAGCAGGGGGCTCCTACGAGCAGTACTTC. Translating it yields CASSLLAGGSYEQYF.

CDR3 protein: CASSSPAGNIQYF. Written as DNA, the CDR3 is TGTGCCAGCAGTTCCCCCGCAGGGAACATTCAGTACTTC. V is TRBV27 and J is TRBJ2-4, with D possibly being TRBD1 (5 bases). The germline CDR1 and CDR2 sequences are MNHEY and SMNVEV (reference sequence). V was pared by 4 bases and J by 7 bases, with 11 bases between. This CDR3 region has 13 residues.

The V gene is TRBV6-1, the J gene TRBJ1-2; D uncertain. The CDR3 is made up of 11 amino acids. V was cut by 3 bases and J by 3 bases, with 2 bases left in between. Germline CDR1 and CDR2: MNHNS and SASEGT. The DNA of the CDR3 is TGTGCCAGCAGTGACTACTATGGCTACACCTTC. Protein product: CASSDYYGYTF.

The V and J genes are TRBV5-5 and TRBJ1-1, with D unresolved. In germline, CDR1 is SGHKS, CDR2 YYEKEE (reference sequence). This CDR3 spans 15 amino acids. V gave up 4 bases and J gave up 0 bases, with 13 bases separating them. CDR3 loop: CASSETTGLNTEAFF. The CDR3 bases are TGTGCCAGCAGCGAAACAACGGGGTTGAACACTGAAGCTTTCTTT.

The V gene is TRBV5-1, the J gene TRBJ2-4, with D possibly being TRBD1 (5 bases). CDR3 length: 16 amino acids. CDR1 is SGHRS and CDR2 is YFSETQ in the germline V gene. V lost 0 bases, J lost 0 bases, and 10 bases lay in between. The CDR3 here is CASSLETALAKNIQYF. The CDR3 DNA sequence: TGCGCCAGCAGCTTGGAGACAGCCCTAGCCAAAAACATTCAGTACTTC.

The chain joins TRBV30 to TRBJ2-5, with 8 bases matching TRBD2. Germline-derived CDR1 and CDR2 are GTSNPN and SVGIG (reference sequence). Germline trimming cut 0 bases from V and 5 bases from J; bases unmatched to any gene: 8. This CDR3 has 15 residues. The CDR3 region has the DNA TGTGCCTGGAGTGTGACCGGCGGGAGGATGGAGACCCAGTACTTC. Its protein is CAWSVTGGRMETQYF.

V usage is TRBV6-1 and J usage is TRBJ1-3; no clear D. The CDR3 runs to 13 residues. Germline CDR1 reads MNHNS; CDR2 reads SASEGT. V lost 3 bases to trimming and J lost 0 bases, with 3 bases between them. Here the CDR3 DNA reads TGTGCCAGCAGTGACGGCTCTGGAAACACCATATATTTT. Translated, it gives CASSDGSGNTIYF.

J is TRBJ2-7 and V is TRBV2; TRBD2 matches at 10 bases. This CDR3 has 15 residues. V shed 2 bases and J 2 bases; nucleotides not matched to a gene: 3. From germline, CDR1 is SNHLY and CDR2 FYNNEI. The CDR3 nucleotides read TGTGCCAGCAGTGAACAAGCGGGAGGGACCTACGAGCAGTACTTC. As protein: CASSEQAGGTYEQYF.

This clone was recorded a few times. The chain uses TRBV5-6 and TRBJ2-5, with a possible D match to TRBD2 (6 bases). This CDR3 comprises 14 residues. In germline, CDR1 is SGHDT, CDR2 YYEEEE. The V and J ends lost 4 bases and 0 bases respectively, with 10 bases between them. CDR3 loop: CASSGRDYQETQYF. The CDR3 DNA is TGTGCCAGCAGCGGCCGGGACTACCAAGAGACCCAGTACTTC. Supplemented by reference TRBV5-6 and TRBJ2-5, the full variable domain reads DAGVTQSPTHLIKTRGQQVTLRCSPKSGHDTVSWYQQALGQGPQFIFQYYEEEERQRGNFPDRFSGHQFPNYSSELNVNALLLGDSALYLCASSGRDYQETQYFGPGTRLLVL.

The CDR3 reads CASSLDGRRLLSNQPQHF. CDR3 sequence (DNA): TGTGCCAGCAGCTTAGACGGGAGAAGGTTGTTAAGCAATCAGCCCCAGCATTTT. V usage is TRBV7-8 and J usage is TRBJ1-5; D gene unclear. CDR1 and CDR2 from the germline V gene are SGHVS and FQNEAQ. CDR3 length: 18 residues. The V end lost 1 base, the J end lost 1 base, and 17 bases lay between the germline ends.

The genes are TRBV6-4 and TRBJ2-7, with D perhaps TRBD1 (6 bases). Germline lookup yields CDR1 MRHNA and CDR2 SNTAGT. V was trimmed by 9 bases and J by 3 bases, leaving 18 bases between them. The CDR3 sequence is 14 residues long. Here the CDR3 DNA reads TGTGCCAGTGAAATTACCGGGACACACTACGAGCAGTACTTC. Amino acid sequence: CASEITGTHYEQYF.

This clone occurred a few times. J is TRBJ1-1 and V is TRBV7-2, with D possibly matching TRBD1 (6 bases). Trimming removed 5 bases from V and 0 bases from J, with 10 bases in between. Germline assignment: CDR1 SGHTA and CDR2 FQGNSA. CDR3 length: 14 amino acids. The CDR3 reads CASSPPGVNTEAFF. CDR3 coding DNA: TGTGCCAGCAGCCCGCCAGGGGTGAACACTGAAGCTTTCTTT.

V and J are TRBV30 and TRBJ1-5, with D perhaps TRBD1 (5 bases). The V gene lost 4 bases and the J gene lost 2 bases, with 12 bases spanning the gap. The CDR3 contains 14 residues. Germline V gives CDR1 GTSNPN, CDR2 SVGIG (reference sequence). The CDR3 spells CAWKRQGGNQPQHF. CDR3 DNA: TGTGCCTGGAAACGTCAGGGTGGCAATCAGCCCCAGCATTTT.

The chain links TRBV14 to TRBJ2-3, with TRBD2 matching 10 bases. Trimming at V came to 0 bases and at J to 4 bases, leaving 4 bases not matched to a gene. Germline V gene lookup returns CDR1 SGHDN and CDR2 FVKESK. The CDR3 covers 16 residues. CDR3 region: CASSQESGRASDTQYF. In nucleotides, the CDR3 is TGTGCCAGCAGCCAAGAAAGCGGGAGGGCCTCAGATACGCAGTATTTT.

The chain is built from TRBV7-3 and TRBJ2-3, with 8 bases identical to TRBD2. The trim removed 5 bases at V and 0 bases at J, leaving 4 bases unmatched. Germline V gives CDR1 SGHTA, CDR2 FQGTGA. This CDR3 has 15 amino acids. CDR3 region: CASSPGGSSTDTQYF. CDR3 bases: TGTGCCAGCAGCCCGGGGGGGTCCAGCACAGATACGCAGTATTTT.

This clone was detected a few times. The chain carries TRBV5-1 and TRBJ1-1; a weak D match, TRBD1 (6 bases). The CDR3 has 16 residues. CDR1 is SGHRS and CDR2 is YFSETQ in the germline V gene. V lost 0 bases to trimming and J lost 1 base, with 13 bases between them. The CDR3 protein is CASSLGRGLANTEAFF. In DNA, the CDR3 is TGCGCCAGCAGCTTGGGTAGGGGGTTAGCGAACACTGAAGCTTTCTTT.

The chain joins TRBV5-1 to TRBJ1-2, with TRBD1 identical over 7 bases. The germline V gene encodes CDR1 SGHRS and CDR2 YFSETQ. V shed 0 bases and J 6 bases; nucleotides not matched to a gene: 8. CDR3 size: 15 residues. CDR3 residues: CASSLEGETGHGYTF. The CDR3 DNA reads TGCGCCAGCAGCTTGGAGGGGGAGACAGGGCATGGCTACACCTTC.